The entry below gives a single T cell receptor (beta chain) sequence along with its context. Its antigen is as yet unknown. Per germline, CDR1 MNHEY and CDR2 SVGAGI. The V segment lost 2 bases and the J segment 11 bases; nucleotides outside the gene matches: 16. The CDR3 sequence is 17 residues long. This entry belongs to a study of tumor-infiltrating lymphocytes in primary liver carcinoma. General study points: Blood had a significantly lower top-250-clone fraction than tumors did (p = 0.039).

Priming with a constant-region primer yielded TCR beta cDNA from around 0.45 ug total RNA. Libraries covering TCR beta were generated through three nested multiplex PCR rounds (using a slightly modified ARM-PCR). The first two PCR rounds used TRBV1-TRBV30 primers with a Cbeta primer, nine to eleven cycles each. TCRdb reanalysed the multiplex PCR reads using MiXCR and keeps one entry per CDR3 protein. This sample carries more than 75,000 distinct CDR3 sequences, 72% of them seen once, and the ten largest clones take approximately 19%. Joint extraction of RNA and DNA used roughly 19-33 mg of bulk tissue that was unsorted.

Material: liver tumor tissue from sampling region 1. The subset was: tumor region T1, superior pole. The rearrangement uses TRBV6-5 and TRBJ2-1; TRBD2 matches 9 bases. The receptor was isolated from a man aged 40-55 years with primary liver carcinoma and hepatitis B virus infection. CDR3 bases: TGTGCCAGCAGTTACCCATCTAGCGGGACCTCCTACTGTAAGCAGTTCTTC. It is translated as CASSYPSSGTSYCKQFF.